This T cell receptor (beta chain) was obtained from a study of metastatic and nonmetastatic thyroid tumors. Whole-study context: The comparison covered peripheral blood and tumor or nodule tissue in malignant and benign thyroid patients.

V dropped 0 bases and J dropped 3 bases, with 9 bases sitting between them. This CDR3 spans 14 amino acids. The V gene's germline CDR1 is LGHNA and CDR2 YSLEER. TCRdb re-called clones from the PCR reads using MiXCR. The sample shows tens of thousands of clones, 18% of them seen only once. All patients were untreated before thyroid surgery. The clonotype originates from a female donor with papillary thyroid cancer or a benign thyroid nodule (not recorded which). Some clones in this sample may be carry-over from other donors' samples. Input material: blood. V is TRBV4-3 and J is TRBJ2-7, with D tentatively TRBD1 (6 bases). The CDR3 sequence is CASSQDKQGYEQYF. Here the CDR3 DNA reads TGCGCCAGCAGCCAAGATAAACAGGGCTACGAGCAGTACTTC.